Below, one TCR beta chain is given with its context. Per the authors' pipeline: Counting gave a median of roughly 97,000 TCRs per sample, with values ranging from about 23,224 to 690,600. TCRdb re-analysed the 5' RACE reads in MiXCR, keeping a single row per CDR3 protein. TCRdb, not the original authors, processed these V and J calls. The sample includes about 140,000 distinct CDR3 sequences, around 4% of them seen just once. Unseparated into fractions, whole blood served as the source from which total RNA was extracted. The data derive from a study of human T cells and chemical hapten exposure. The CDR3 is 18 residues long. Per germline, CDR1 SGHKS and CDR2 YYEKEE (reference sequence). V shed 6 bases, J shed 3 bases, and the junction held 13 bases outside the gene matches.

The rearrangement links TRBV5-5 to TRBJ2-6; 9 bases agree with TRBD1. This TCR came from a female donor in good health. The CDR3 here is CASNFAGTGLSGANVLTF. CDR3 DNA: TGTGCCAGCAACTTTGCCGGGACAGGGTTGAGTGGGGCCAACGTCCTGACTTTC.